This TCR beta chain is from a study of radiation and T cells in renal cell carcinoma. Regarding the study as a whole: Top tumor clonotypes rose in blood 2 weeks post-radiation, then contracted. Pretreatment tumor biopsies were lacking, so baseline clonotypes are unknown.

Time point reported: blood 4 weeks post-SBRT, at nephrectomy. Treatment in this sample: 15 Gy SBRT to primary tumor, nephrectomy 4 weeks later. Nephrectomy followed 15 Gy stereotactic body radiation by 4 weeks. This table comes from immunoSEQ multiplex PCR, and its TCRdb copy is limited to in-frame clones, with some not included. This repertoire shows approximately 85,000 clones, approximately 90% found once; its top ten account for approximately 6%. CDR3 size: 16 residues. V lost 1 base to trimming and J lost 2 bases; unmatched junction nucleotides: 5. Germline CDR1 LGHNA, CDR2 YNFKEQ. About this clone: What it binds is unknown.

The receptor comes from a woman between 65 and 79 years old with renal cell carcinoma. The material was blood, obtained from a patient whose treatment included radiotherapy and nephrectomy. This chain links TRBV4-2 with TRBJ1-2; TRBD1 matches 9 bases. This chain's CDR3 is CASSQGGTGQNYGYTF. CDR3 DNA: TGTGCCAGCAGCCAAGGGGGGACAGGGCAAAACTATGGCTACACCTTC.